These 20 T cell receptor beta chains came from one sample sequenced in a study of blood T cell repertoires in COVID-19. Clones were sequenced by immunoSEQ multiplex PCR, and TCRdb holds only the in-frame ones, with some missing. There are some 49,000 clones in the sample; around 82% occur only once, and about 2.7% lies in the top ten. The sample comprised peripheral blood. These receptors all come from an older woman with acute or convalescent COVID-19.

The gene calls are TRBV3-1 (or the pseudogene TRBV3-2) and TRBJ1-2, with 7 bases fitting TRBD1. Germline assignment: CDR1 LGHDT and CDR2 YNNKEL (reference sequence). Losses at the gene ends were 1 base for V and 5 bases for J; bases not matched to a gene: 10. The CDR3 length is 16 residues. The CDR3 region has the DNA TGTGCCAGCAGCCAAGGTCCCCGGGACAGACGATATGGCTACACCTTC. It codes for CASSQGPRDRRYGYTF.

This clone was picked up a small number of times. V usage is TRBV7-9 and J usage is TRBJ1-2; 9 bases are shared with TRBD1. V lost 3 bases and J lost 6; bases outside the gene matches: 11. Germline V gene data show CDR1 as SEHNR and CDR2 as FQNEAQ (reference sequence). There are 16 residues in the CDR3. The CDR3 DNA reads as TGTGCCAGCAGCTTGGGGACAGGGAGGGATGGAAATGGCTACACCTTC. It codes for CASSLGTGRDGNGYTF.

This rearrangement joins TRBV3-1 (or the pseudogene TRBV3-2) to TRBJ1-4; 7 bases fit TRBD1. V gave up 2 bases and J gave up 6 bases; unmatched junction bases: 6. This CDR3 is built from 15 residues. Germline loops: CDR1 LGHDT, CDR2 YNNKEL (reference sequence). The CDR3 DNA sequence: TGTGCCAGCAGCCAACGGACAGGAAACCATGAAAAACTGTTTTTT. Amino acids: CASSQRTGNHEKLFF.

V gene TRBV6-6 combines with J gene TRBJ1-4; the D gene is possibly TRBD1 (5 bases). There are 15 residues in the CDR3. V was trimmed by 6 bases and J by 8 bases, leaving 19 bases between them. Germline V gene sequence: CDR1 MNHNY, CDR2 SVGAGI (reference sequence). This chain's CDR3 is CASRYQGRVDEKLFF. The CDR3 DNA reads TGTGCCAGCAGGTACCAGGGTCGGGTGGACGAAAAACTGTTTTTT.

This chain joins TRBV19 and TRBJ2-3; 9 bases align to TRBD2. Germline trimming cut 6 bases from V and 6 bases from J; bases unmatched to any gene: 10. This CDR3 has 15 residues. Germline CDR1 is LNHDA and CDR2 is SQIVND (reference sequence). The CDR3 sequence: CASSLASGTGDTQYF. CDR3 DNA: TGTGCCAGTAGCCTCGCTAGCGGGACGGGTGATACGCAGTATTTT.

CDR3: CARRIWGVGTEAFF. CDR3 nucleotide sequence: TGTGCCAGACGCATTTGGGGGGTAGGCACTGAAGCTTTCTTT. V and J are TRBV27 and TRBJ1-1, with D perhaps TRBD1 (5 bases). Germline CDR1 and CDR2: MNHEY and SMNVEV (reference sequence). The CDR3 extends over 14 amino acids. V was shortened by 9 bases and J by 4 bases, with 18 bases between the two germline ends.

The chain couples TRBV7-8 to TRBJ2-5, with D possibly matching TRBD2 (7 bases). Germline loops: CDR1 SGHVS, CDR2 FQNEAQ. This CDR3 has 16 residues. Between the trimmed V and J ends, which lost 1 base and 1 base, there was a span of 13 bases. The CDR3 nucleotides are TGTGCCAGCAGCTTAGTAGGGGGAGGGGCCCAAGAGACCCAGTACTTC. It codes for CASSLVGGGAQETQYF.

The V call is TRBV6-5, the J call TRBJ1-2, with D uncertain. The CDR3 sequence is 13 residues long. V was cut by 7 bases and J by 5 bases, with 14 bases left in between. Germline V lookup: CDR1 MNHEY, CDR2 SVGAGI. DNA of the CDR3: TGTGCCAGCAAAGCGGGAGCCCATTATGGCTACACCTTC. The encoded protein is CASKAGAHYGYTF.

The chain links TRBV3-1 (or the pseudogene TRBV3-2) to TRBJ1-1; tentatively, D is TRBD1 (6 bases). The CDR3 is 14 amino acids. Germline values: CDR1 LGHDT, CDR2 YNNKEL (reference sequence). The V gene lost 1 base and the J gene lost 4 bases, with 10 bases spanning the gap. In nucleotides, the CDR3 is TGTGCCAGCAGCCAAGTGGGGGCTAGCACTGAAGCTTTCTTT. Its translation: CASSQVGASTEAFF.

The DNA of the CDR3 is TGTGCCAGCAGTTTTCAAACAGGGCGGTTAGGCTACACCTTC. Protein: CASSFQTGRLGYTF. The V call is TRBV28, the J call TRBJ1-2; D perhaps matches TRBD1 (6 bases). V lost 3 bases, J lost 8 bases, and 16 bases lay in between. Germline loops: CDR1 MDHEN, CDR2 SYDVKM. This CDR3 spans 14 amino acids.

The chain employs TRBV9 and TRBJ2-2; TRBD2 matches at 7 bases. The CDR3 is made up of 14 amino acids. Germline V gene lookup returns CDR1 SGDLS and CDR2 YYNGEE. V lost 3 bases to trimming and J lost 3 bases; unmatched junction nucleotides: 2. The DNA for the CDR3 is TGTGCCAGCAGCGGGGACTATCACACCGGGGAGCTGTTTTTT. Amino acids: CASSGDYHTGELFF.

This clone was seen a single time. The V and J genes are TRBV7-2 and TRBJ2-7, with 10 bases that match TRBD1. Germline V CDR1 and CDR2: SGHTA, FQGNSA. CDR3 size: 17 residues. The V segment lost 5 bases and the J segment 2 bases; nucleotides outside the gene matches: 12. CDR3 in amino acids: CASSPRGTGVLPYEQYF. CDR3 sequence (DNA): TGTGCCAGCAGCCCCCGAGGGACAGGGGTTCTCCCCTACGAGCAGTACTTC.

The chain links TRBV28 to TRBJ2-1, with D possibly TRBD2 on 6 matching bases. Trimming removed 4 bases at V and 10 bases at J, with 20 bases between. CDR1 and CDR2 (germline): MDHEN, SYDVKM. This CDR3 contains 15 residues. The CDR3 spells CASSSGGTFSKEQFF. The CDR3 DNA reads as TGTGCCAGCAGTTCCGGAGGGACTTTCTCCAAAGAGCAGTTCTTC.

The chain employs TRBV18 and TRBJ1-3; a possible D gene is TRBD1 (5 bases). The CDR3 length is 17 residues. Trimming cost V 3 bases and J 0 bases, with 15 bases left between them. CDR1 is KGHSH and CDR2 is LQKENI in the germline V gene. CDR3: CASSPQGGRFSGNTIYF. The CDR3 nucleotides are TGTGCCAGCTCACCGCAGGGAGGCAGATTCTCTGGAAACACCATATATTTT.

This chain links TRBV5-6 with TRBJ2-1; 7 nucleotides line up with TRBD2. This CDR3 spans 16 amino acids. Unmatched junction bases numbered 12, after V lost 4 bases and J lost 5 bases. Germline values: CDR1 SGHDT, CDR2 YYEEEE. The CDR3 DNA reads TGTGCCAGCAGCCTGGGCCTCATCGGGGGGAACAATGAGCAGTTCTTC. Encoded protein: CASSLGLIGGNNEQFF.

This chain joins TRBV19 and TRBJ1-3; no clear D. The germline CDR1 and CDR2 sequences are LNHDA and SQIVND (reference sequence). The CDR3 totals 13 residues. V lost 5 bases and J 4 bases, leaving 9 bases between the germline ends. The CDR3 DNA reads TGTGCCAGTAGTTCGAACATGGGAAACACCATATATTTT. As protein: CASSSNMGNTIYF.

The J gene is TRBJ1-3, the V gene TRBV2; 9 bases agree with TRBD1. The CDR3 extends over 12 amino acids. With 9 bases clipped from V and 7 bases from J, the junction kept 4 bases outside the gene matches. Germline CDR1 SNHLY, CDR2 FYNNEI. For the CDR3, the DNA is TGTGCCAGTAAACAGGGGGCGAACACCATATATTTT. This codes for CASKQGANTIYF.

The CDR3 DNA sequence: TGTGCCAGCAGCTTATTGATAGGCAGGGGGCCTGGAAACACCATATATTTT. This encodes CASSLLIGRGPGNTIYF. The chain uses TRBV7-6 and TRBJ1-3, with 8 nucleotides matching TRBD1. The CDR3 has 17 residues. Germline CDR1 and CDR2: SGHVS and FNYEAQ. With 2 bases clipped from V and 2 bases from J, the junction kept 8 bases outside the gene matches.

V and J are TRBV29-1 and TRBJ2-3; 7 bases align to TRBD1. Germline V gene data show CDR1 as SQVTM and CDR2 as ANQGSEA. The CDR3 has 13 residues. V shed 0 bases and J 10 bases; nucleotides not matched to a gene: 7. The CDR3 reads CSVEDDRGHPQYF. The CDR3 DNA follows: TGCAGCGTTGAAGATGATAGGGGGCACCCGCAGTATTTT.

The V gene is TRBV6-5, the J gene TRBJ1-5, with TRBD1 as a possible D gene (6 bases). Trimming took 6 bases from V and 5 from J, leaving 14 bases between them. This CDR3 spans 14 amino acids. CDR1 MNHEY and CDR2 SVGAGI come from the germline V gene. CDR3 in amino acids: CASSATDRHQPQHF. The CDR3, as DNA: TGTGCCAGCAGCGCCACTGACAGGCATCAGCCCCAGCATTTT.